This T cell receptor beta chain comes out of a study of beta chain features in type 1 diabetes. Trimming took off 0 bases at V and 0 bases at J, with 8 bases between the two ends. The CDR3 is 16 amino acids. Germline CDR1 and CDR2: LGHNA and YSLEER. TCRB transcripts that were expressed got sequenced, as all of the isolated RNA had been reverse transcribed. Clones were read by immunoSEQ multiplex PCR, and TCRdb kept only the in-frame ones, dropping some. Found here are 400,000 or so clones, over 8.5% of them singletons; the top ten hold approximately 0.55%. Study outcomes and limitations: Overrepresentation of cells with high TCR expression could result from cDNA sequencing. A greater similarity of naive, central memory and Treg TCRB repertoires was seen among patients than among healthy donors. Junctions at VDJ sites from type 1 diabetes patients had fewer insertions and more deletions. PCR might show a preference for shorter templates, equally across patients and controls. Patients with Type 1 diabetes showed moderately but significantly shorter TCRB CDR3s in all four CD4+ subsets.

In its sample, this clone was seen a few times. What it recognizes is unknown. This sequence joins TRBV4-3 and TRBJ2-2, with TRBD1 as a possible D gene (5 bases). The TCR comes from a man aged 25 to 40 with type 1 diabetes. The sample was central memory CD4+ T cells from blood. The CDR3 spells CASSQDPQANTGELFF. CDR3 sequence (DNA): TGCGCCAGCAGCCAAGACCCACAGGCGAACACCGGGGAGCTGTTTTTT.